This T cell receptor (beta chain) was identified during a study of T-cell memory formation after mild COVID-19. Study conclusions and caveats: Contracting CD4+ clones sat mainly in CM and EM; CD8+ in EMRA.

The 5'RACE method, run with constant-segment primers, produced TCR alpha and TCR beta cDNA libraries (carrying sample barcodes and UMIs). TCRdb reprocessed the 5' RACE reads via MiXCR and lists one record per CDR3 protein. The data contain roughly 240,000 distinct CDR3 sequences, roughly 14% of them singletons. This clonotype was observed many times. What it binds is unknown. The germline CDR1 and CDR2 sequences are SGHRS and YFSETQ. The CDR3 is made up of 16 amino acids. With 4 bases removed from V and 4 bases from J, the gap between germline ends came to 19 bases. The sequenced material came from PBMCs or a T cell subset sorted from them (not recorded which). The TCR originated in an adult woman who had mild COVID-19 (a few samples of this study predate the infection). Cell type and time point are not known. This chain connects TRBV5-1 to TRBJ2-3; D tentatively fits TRBD1 or TRBD2 (6 bases each). CDR3 region: CASSNLGGGSADTQYF. The CDR3 nucleotides read TGCGCCAGCAGCAACCTCGGAGGGGGGTCCGCAGATACGCAGTATTTT. The full variable domain, completed using reference TRBV5-1 and TRBJ2-3, is KAGVTQTPRYLIKTRGQQVTLSCSPISGHRSVSWYQQTPGQGLQFLFEYFSETQRNKGNFPGRFSGRQFSNSRSEMNVSTLELGDSALYLCASSNLGGGSADTQYFGPGTRLTVL.